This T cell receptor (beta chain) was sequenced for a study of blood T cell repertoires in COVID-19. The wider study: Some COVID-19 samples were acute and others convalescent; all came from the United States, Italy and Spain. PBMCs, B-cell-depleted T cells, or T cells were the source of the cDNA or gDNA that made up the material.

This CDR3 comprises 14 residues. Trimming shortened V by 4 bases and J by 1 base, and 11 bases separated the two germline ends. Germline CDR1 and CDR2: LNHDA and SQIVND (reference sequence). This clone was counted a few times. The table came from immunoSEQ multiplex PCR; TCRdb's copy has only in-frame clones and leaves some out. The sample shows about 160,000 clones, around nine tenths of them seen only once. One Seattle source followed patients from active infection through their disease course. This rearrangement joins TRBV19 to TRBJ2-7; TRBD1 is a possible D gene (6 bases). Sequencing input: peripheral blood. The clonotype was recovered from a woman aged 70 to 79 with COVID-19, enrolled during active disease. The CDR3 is CASSTQGTSYEQYF. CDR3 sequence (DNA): TGTGCCAGTAGTACACAGGGTACGTCCTACGAGCAGTACTTC. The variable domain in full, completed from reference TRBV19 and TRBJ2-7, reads DGGITQSPKYLFRKEGQNVTLSCEQNLNHDAMYWYRQDPGQGLRLIYYSQIVNDFQKGDIAEGYSVSREKKESFPLTVTSAQKNPTAFYLCASSTQGTSYEQYFGPGTRLTVT.